The next 30 T cell receptor beta chains were all read from a single sample in a study of OX40 agonist ivuxolimab in advanced cancers. Assay used: immunoSEQ multiplex PCR; TCRdb lists only in-frame clones, some missing. The sample records over 40,000 clones, around 88% being singletons. Source: CD4+ or CD8+ T cells sorted from blood, taken in a trial of the OX40 agonist ivuxolimab. All receptors come from an adult with an advanced solid tumor such as melanoma, head and neck, liver or kidney cancer.

This clone was observed many times. V usage is TRBV2 and J usage is TRBJ2-7, with a weak D call TRBD1 (6 bases). This CDR3 contains 15 residues. The ends were cut back, 2 bases at V and 2 bases at J, with 13 bases in the middle. Germline V gives CDR1 SNHLY, CDR2 FYNNEI. DNA of the CDR3: TGTGCCAGCAGTGAAACCCGACAGGCCACCTACGAGCAGTACTTC. It translates to CASSETRQATYEQYF.

The CDR3 DNA is TGTGCCAGCAGTTTTTTTGGAAGGGATCAGCCCCAGCATTTT. Translating gives CASSFFGRDQPQHF. V usage is TRBV28 and J usage is TRBJ1-5; D remains ambiguous. Trimming stripped 3 bases from V and 5 bases from J, with 11 bases between. The V gene's germline CDR1 is MDHEN and CDR2 SYDVKM. The CDR3 totals 14 residues.

This chain uses TRBV30 with TRBJ2-3; 8 nucleotides align to TRBD1. Germline-derived CDR1 and CDR2 are GTSNPN and SVGIG (reference sequence). Germline trimming cut 5 bases from V and 5 bases from J; bases unmatched to any gene: 18. The CDR3 consists of 17 residues. The CDR3: CAWEGTGGKAPRDTQYF. CDR3 coding DNA: TGTGCCTGGGAGGGGACAGGCGGGAAGGCCCCTCGAGATACGCAGTATTTT.

This rearrangement joins TRBV4-1 to TRBJ2-5, with D possibly TRBD2 on 5 matching bases. Trimming stripped 3 bases from V and 5 bases from J, with 10 bases between. The CDR3 has 13 residues. Germline V CDR1 and CDR2: MGHRA, YSYEKL. The CDR3 DNA follows: TGCGCCAGCAGCCAGGCGAGGGCTGAGACCCAGTACTTC. This gives the protein CASSQARAETQYF.

The gene calls are TRBV19 and TRBJ2-5, with 9 bases lining up with TRBD2. CDR1 and CDR2 from the germline V gene are LNHDA and SQIVND (reference sequence). The CDR3 length is 17 residues. J was trimmed by 2 bases and V by 5 bases; bases with no gene match: 12. CDR3 sequence (DNA): TGTGCCAGTAGTCACCATAGGCCTAGCGGGACTCAAGAGACCCAGTACTTC. Protein sequence: CASSHHRPSGTQETQYF.

The rearrangement uses TRBV5-5 and TRBJ2-7, with D perhaps matching TRBD2 (7 bases). The CDR3 consists of 16 residues. The V end lost 0 bases, the J end lost 4 bases, and 17 bases lay between the germline ends. The V gene's germline CDR1 is SGHKS and CDR2 YYEKEE (reference sequence). This chain's CDR3 is CASSLAGGPFRYEQYF. CDR3 DNA sequence: TGTGCCAGCAGCTTGGCCGGGGGGCCGTTTAGATACGAGCAGTACTTC.

The V and J genes are TRBV28 and TRBJ2-1, with 8 bases that match TRBD2. The CDR3 is 14 amino acids. V lost 6 bases to trimming and J lost 4 bases; unmatched junction nucleotides: 5. The germline V gene encodes CDR1 MDHEN and CDR2 SYDVKM. CDR3 protein: CASSLGTRYNEQFF. The CDR3 bases are TGTGCCAGCAGCTTAGGGACTAGGTACAATGAGCAGTTCTTC.

This clone was picked up one time. This chain joins TRBV7-2 and TRBJ2-3; D unresolved. This CDR3 is 14 amino acids long. The germline V gene has CDR1 SGHTA and CDR2 FQGNSA. Trimming left V 0 bases short and J 1 base short, with 5 bases between. CDR3 loop: CASSLATGTDTQYF. CDR3 DNA: TGTGCCAGCAGCTTAGCGACGGGCACAGATACGCAGTATTTT.

A single count supports this clone. The chain recombines TRBV5-1 with TRBJ2-2; 8 nucleotides agree with TRBD1. This CDR3 contains 16 residues. V dropped 4 bases and J dropped 0; count of bases not matched to a gene: 5. Per germline, CDR1 SGHRS and CDR2 YFSETQ. The CDR3 DNA follows: TGCGCCAGCAGCCTGACAGGGGAACCGAACACCGGGGAGCTGTTTTTT. Its protein product is CASSLTGEPNTGELFF. Full variable domain (remainder filled in from reference TRBV5-1 and TRBJ2-2): KAGVTQTPRYLIKTRGQQVTLSCSPISGHRSVSWYQQTPGQGLQFLFEYFSETQRNKGNFPGRFSGRQFSNSRSEMNVSTLELGDSALYLCASSLTGEPNTGELFFGEGSRLTVL.

This clone was seen only once. V and J are TRBV4-1 and TRBJ2-1; D is uncertain. The CDR3 is 12 amino acids. The germline V gene has CDR1 MGHRA and CDR2 YSYEKL. V dropped 0 bases and J dropped 8 bases, with 5 bases sitting between them. This CDR3 is CASSQERDEQFF. The CDR3 DNA reads as TGCGCCAGCAGCCAAGAAAGGGATGAGCAGTTCTTC.

V and J are TRBV6-1 and TRBJ1-5; D might be TRBD1 (6 bases). Trimming stripped 2 bases from V and 3 bases from J, with 14 bases between. The length of the CDR3 is 16 residues. CDR1 MNHNS and CDR2 SASEGT come from the germline V gene. CDR3 sequence reads: CASSEWGWDINQPQHF. DNA for the CDR3: TGTGCCAGCAGTGAATGGGGTTGGGACATCAATCAGCCCCAGCATTTT.

V usage is TRBV7-2 and J usage is TRBJ2-1; TRBD2 matches 11 bases. Trimming at V came to 5 bases and at J to 2 bases, leaving 5 bases not matched to a gene. CDR1 SGHTA and CDR2 FQGNSA come from the germline V gene. CDR3 size: 16 residues. The CDR3 reads CASSQTGLAAYNEQFF. The CDR3 nucleotides are TGTGCCAGCAGCCAAACGGGACTAGCGGCCTACAATGAGCAGTTCTTC.

This chain links TRBV14 with TRBJ2-5, with D possibly TRBD2 on 5 matching bases. CDR1 SGHDN and CDR2 FVKESK come from the germline V gene. The germline V and J ends were trimmed by 0 bases and 2 bases, with 13 bases remaining between them. This CDR3 spans 16 amino acids. The CDR3 coding sequence is TGTGCCAGCAGCCAAGATGAGGGTTGGGTACAAGAGACCCAGTACTTC. This gives the protein CASSQDEGWVQETQYF.

V gene TRBV6-6 combines with J gene TRBJ2-3; 10 bases map to TRBD2. The CDR3 is 14 amino acids. Germline V gene data show CDR1 as MNHNY and CDR2 as SVGAGI (reference sequence). J was trimmed by 4 bases and V by 4 bases; bases with no gene match: 2. The chain's CDR3 is CASSSSGSADTQYF. CDR3 DNA sequence: TGTGCCAGCAGTTCTAGCGGGAGTGCAGATACGCAGTATTTT.

The CDR3 DNA follows: TGCAGCGGACTCCCTGGCGCAAACAATGAGCAGTTCTTC. Its translation is CSGLPGANNEQFF. This chain uses TRBV29-1 with TRBJ2-1; D gene uncertain. The CDR3 is 13 amino acids. Looked up from germline, CDR1 is SQVTM and CDR2 is ANQGSEA. Trimming stripped 7 bases from V and 5 bases from J, with 15 bases between.

J is TRBJ2-7 and V is TRBV7-8; the D gene is possibly TRBD2 (5 bases). The germline V gene encodes CDR1 SGHVS and CDR2 FQNEAQ. The CDR3 runs 15 residues. The V gene lost 2 bases and the J gene lost 0 bases, with 11 bases spanning the gap. This chain's CDR3 is CASSLLIANSYEQYF. The CDR3 DNA follows: TGTGCCAGCAGCTTATTAATAGCGAACTCCTACGAGCAGTACTTC.

This clone has only a few counts. The genes are TRBV6-5 and TRBJ2-6, with a weak D call TRBD1 (5 bases). The length of the CDR3 is 16 residues. Trimming shortened V by 1 base and J by 0 bases, and 7 bases separated the two germline ends. The germline V gene has CDR1 MNHEY and CDR2 SVGAGI. This CDR3 is CASSYLTGSGANVLTF. The CDR3 DNA reads TGTGCCAGCAGTTACTTAACAGGCTCTGGGGCCAACGTCCTGACTTTC.

V and J are TRBV6-6 and TRBJ1-2; D gene uncertain. From germline, CDR1 is MNHNY and CDR2 SVGAGI (reference sequence). The V end was cut by 0 bases, the J end by 7 bases, with 9 bases between. This CDR3 contains 13 residues. This chain's CDR3 is CASSYSSDSGYTF. The CDR3 DNA sequence: TGTGCCAGCAGTTACTCGAGCGATAGTGGCTACACCTTC.

The rearrangement uses TRBV11-3 and TRBJ2-2; D is ambiguous. V shed 3 bases and J shed 4 bases, with 6 bases lying between them. The CDR3 extends over 13 amino acids. In germline, CDR1 is SGHNT, CDR2 YENEEA. CDR3 nucleotide sequence: TGTGCCAGCAGCTTCGGGCCCACCGGGGAGCTGTTTTTT. It specifies CASSFGPTGELFF. Full variable domain (missing parts from reference TRBV11-3 and TRBJ2-2): EAGVVQSPRYKIIEKKQPVAFWCNPISGHNTLYWYLQNLGQGPELLIRYENEEAVDDSQLPKDRFSAERLKGVDSTLKIQPAELGDSAVYLCASSFGPTGELFFGEGSRLTVL.

V and J are TRBV28 and TRBJ2-7, with 11 bases identical to TRBD2. The CDR3 is 16 amino acids. V gave up 6 bases and J gave up 4 bases; unmatched junction bases: 11. Per the germline V gene, CDR1 is MDHEN and CDR2 is SYDVKM. The DNA for the CDR3 is TGTGCCAGCAGCAGGCCGGGACTAGCGGAAACTTACGAGCAGTACTTC. Residues: CASSRPGLAETYEQYF.

This sequence joins TRBV5-5 and TRBJ2-7; the D gene is possibly TRBD1 (6 bases). CDR1 SGHKS and CDR2 YYEKEE come from the germline V gene (reference sequence). V was pared by 2 bases and J by 6 bases, with 15 bases between. This CDR3 has 14 amino acids. CDR3 DNA sequence: TGTGCCAGCAGCTTACCGACAGGTGCGGGCGAGCAGTACTTC. This translates into CASSLPTGAGEQYF.

The V call is TRBV7-4, the J call TRBJ1-5; weak D call: TRBD1 (6 bases). V was pared by 3 bases and J by 0 bases, with 24 bases between. Germline CDR1 is SGHVT and CDR2 is SQSDAQ. The CDR3 length is 20 residues. CDR3 region: CASSFCWGRGGCCSNQPQHF. The DNA for the CDR3 is TGTGCCAGCAGCTTTTGTTGGGGCAGGGGAGGCTGCTGTAGCAATCAGCCCCAGCATTTT.

This chain uses TRBV4-1 with TRBJ1-5; 11 bases fit TRBD1. After removal of 0 bases from V and 0 bases from J, the junction contained 7 bases not matched to a gene. Germline V gene data show CDR1 as MGHRA and CDR2 as YSYEKL. CDR3 size: 19 residues. The CDR3 sequence: CASSQERTGGAYSNQPQHF. CDR3 coding DNA: TGCGCCAGCAGCCAAGAAAGGACAGGGGGCGCATATAGCAATCAGCCCCAGCATTTT.

This chain links TRBV30 with TRBJ2-2; 8 bases line up with TRBD1. The germline gives CDR1 GTSNPN, CDR2 SVGIG (reference sequence). The J segment lost 4 bases and the V segment lost 5 bases, leaving 6 bases of the junction unmatched. The CDR3 consists of 14 residues. The CDR3 DNA sequence: TGTGCCTGGTTTACAGGGGGTAGCACCGGGGAGCTGTTTTTT. Encoded protein: CAWFTGGSTGELFF.

V gene TRBV7-9 combines with J gene TRBJ1-1; D is possibly TRBD1 (6 bases). With 5 bases removed from V and 0 bases from J, the gap between germline ends came to 13 bases. This CDR3 region has 15 residues. Germline-derived CDR1 and CDR2 are SEHNR and FQNEAQ (reference sequence). CDR3 bases: TGTGCCAGCAGCGCCTTCCAGGGGTTGAACACTGAAGCTTTCTTT. Amino acids: CASSAFQGLNTEAFF.

This clone was seen a single time. The rearrangement uses TRBV21-1 and TRBJ2-4; the table's D call TRBD2 went unverified against the DNA. TRBV21-1 is annotated as a pseudogene. CDR3 length: 17 amino acids. DNA for the CDR3: TGTGCCAGCAGCAAAGGTGCGGGAGGGAGGGCCAAAAACATTCAGTACTTC. Its protein is CASSKGAGGRAKNIQYF.

This clone was detected a few times. The chain joins TRBV2 to TRBJ1-4; D unresolved. Germline V gives CDR1 SNHLY, CDR2 FYNNEI. V lost 4 bases, J lost 5 bases, and 11 bases lay in between. The CDR3 contains 14 residues. For the CDR3, the DNA is TGTGCCAGCAGTGCTTGGACGGCAAATGAAAAACTGTTTTTT. Translation: CASSAWTANEKLFF.

This sequence joins TRBV11-3 and TRBJ2-1; D is ambiguous. From germline, CDR1 is SGHNT and CDR2 YENEEA. Trimming took off 5 bases at V and 7 bases at J, with 9 bases between the two ends. CDR3 length: 12 amino acids. CDR3 DNA sequence: TGTGCCAGCAGCGAAACCCCTAATGAGCAGTTCTTC. Protein sequence: CASSETPNEQFF.

This rearrangement joins TRBV5-6 to TRBJ1-4; D not certain. Looked up from germline, CDR1 is SGHDT and CDR2 is YYEEEE. Trimming pared 0 bases from V and 7 bases from J, leaving 7 bases between. The CDR3 is 13 amino acids. The CDR3 DNA reads as TGTGCCAGCAGCTTGGGGGGTGGTGAAAAACTGTTTTTT. Protein product: CASSLGGGEKLFF.

This clone was seen a few times. The V and J genes are TRBV13 and TRBJ1-2; TRBD1 might be the D (5 bases). The CDR3 covers 14 residues. Germline values: CDR1 PRHDT, CDR2 FYEKMQ (reference sequence). Trimming took off 7 bases at V and 5 bases at J, with 17 bases between the two ends. The CDR3 spells CASNPWGSRYGYTF. CDR3 DNA: TGTGCCAGCAACCCTTGGGGGTCTCGGTATGGCTACACCTTC.